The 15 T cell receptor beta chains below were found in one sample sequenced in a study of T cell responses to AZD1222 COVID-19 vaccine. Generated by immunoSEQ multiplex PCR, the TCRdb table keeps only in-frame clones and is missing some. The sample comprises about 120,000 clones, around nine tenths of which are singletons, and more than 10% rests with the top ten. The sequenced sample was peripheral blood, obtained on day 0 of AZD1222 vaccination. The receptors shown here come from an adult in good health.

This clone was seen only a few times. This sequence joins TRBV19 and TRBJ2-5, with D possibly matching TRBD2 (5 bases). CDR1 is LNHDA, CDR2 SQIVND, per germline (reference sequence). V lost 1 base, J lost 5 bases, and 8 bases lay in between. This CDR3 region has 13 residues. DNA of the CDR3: TGTGCCAGTAGTATAGCGGGGTACGAGACCCAGTACTTC. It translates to CASSIAGYETQYF. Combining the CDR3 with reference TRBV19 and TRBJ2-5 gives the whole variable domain DGGITQSPKYLFRKEGQNVTLSCEQNLNHDAMYWYRQDPGQGLRLIYYSQIVNDFQKGDIAEGYSVSREKKESFPLTVTSAQKNPTAFYLCASSIAGYETQYFGPGTRLLVL.

CDR3 residues: CASSLEGTLYNEQFF. The CDR3 DNA follows: TGTGCCAGCAGCTTAGAGGGGACCTTGTACAATGAGCAGTTCTTC. This rearrangement joins TRBV7-2 to TRBJ2-1; D may correspond to TRBD1 or TRBD2 (5 bases each). This CDR3 has 15 amino acids. CDR1 and CDR2 (germline): SGHTA, FQGNSA. Trimming pared 1 base from V and 4 bases from J, leaving 11 bases between.

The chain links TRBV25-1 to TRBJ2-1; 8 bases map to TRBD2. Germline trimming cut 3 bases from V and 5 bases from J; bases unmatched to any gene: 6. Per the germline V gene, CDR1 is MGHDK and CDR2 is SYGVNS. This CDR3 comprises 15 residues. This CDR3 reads CASSESGRKNNEQFF. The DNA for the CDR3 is TGTGCCAGCAGTGAGAGCGGGAGAAAGAACAATGAGCAGTTCTTC.

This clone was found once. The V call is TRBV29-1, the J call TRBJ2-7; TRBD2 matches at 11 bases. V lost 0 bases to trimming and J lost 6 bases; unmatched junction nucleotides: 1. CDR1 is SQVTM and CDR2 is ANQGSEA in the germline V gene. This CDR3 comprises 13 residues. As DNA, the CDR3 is TGCAGCGTTGAAGAGCTAGCGGGAGGCGAGCAGTACTTC. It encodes CSVEELAGGEQYF.

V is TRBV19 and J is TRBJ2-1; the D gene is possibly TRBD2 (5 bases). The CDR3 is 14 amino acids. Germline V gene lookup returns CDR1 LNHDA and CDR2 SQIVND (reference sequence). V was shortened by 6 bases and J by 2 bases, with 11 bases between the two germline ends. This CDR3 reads CASRLTGAYNEQFF. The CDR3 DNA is TGTGCCAGTAGGCTGACCGGGGCCTACAATGAGCAGTTCTTC.

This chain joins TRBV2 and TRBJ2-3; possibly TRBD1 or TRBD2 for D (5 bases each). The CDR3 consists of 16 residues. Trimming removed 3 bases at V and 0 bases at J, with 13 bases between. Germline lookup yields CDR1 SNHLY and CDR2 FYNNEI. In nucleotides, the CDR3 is TGTGCCAGCAGTGATGGGCAGGGACGTAGCACAGATACGCAGTATTTT. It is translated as CASSDGQGRSTDTQYF.

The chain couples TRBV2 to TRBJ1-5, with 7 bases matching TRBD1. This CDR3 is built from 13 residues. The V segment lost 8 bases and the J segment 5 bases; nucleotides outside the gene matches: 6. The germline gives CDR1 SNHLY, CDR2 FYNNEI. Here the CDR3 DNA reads TGTGCCAGCCAGACAGGGATCGATCAGCCCCAGCATTTT. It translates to CASQTGIDQPQHF.

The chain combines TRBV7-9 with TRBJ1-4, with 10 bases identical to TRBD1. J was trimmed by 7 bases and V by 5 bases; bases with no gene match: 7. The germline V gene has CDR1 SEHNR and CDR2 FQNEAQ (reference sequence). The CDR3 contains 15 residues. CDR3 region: CASSGRTGGAEKLFF. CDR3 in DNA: TGTGCCAGCAGCGGGCGGACAGGGGGAGCTGAAAAACTGTTTTTT.

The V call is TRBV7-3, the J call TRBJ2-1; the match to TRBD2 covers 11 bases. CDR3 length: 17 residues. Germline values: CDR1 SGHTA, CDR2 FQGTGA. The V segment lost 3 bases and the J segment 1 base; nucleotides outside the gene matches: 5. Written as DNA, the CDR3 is TGTGCCAGCAGCTTGTTTACTAGCGGGAGTTCCTACAATGAGCAGTTCTTC. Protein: CASSLFTSGSSYNEQFF.

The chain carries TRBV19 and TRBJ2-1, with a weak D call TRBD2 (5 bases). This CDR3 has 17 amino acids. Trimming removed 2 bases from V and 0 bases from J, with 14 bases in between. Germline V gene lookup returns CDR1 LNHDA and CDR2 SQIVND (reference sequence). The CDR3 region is CASSIMGSGNSYNEQFF. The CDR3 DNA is TGTGCCAGTAGTATAATGGGGAGCGGCAACTCCTACAATGAGCAGTTCTTC.

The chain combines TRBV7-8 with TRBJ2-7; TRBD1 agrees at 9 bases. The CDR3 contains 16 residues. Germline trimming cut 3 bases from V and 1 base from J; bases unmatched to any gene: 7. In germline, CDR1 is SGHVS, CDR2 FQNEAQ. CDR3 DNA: TGTGCCAGCAGCTTGTGGCGTGGGACAGGGTCCTACGAGCAGTACTTC. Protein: CASSLWRGTGSYEQYF.

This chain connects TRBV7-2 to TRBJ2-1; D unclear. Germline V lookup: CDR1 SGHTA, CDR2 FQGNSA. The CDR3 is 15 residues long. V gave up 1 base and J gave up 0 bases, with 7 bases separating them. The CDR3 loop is CASSLGTVSYNEQFF. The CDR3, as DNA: TGTGCCAGCAGCTTAGGCACGGTCTCCTACAATGAGCAGTTCTTC.

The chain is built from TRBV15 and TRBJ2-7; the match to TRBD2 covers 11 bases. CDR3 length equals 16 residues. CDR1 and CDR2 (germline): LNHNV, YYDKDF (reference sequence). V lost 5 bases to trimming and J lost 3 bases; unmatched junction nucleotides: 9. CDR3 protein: CATSPTSGSINYEQYF. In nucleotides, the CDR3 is TGTGCCACCAGCCCAACTAGCGGGAGTATCAACTACGAGCAGTACTTC.

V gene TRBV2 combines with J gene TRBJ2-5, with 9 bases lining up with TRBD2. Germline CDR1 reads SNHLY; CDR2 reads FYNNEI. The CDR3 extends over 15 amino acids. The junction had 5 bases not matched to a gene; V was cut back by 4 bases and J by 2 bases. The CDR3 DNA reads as TGTGCCAGCAGTGTGACTAGCGGATATCAAGAGACCCAGTACTTC. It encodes CASSVTSGYQETQYF.

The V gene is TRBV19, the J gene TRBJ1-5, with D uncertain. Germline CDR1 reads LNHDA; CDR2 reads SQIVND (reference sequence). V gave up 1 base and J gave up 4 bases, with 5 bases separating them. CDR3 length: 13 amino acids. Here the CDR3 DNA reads TGTGCCAGTAGTATAGGGTATAATCAGCCCCAGCATTTT. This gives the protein CASSIGYNQPQHF.